These 5 T cell receptor beta chains came from one sample sequenced in a study of T cells in pancreatic ductal adenocarcinoma. Data came from immunoSEQ multiplex PCR; TCRdb stores just in-frame clones and leaves some out. Here the sample spans thousands of clones, about 64% being singletons. Selected pancreatic ductal adenocarcinoma patients had undergone surgery without neoadjuvant therapy. The sequenced sample was pancreatic tumor tissue. The source of these receptors is a human donor with pancreatic ductal adenocarcinoma.

This chain joins TRBV6-5 and TRBJ2-1; D possibly matches TRBD1 or TRBD2 (5 bases each). V gave up 0 bases and J gave up 0 bases, with 9 bases separating them. CDR1 and CDR2 from the germline V gene are MNHEY and SVGAGI. This CDR3 has 16 amino acids. The CDR3 DNA reads TGTGCCAGCAGTTACTCGGGGCTAGCCTCCTACAATGAGCAGTTCTTC. It codes for CASSYSGLASYNEQFF.

The V gene is TRBV28, the J gene TRBJ2-5; 7 nucleotides align to TRBD1. The CDR3 has 13 residues. Germline CDR1 reads MDHEN; CDR2 reads SYDVKM. Unmatched junction bases numbered 3, after V lost 5 bases and J lost 3 bases. The CDR3 spells CASSRGTEETQYF. The CDR3 bases are TGTGCCAGCAGTCGTGGGACAGAAGAGACCCAGTACTTC. Variable domain in full (rest from reference TRBV28 and TRBJ2-5): DVKVTQSSRYLVKRTGEKVFLECVQDMDHENMFWYRQDPGLGLRLIYFSYDVKMKEKGDIPEGYSVSREKKERFSLILESASTNQTSMYLCASSRGTEETQYFGPGTRLLVL.

The chain uses TRBV11-3 and TRBJ2-2; TRBD2 agrees at 8 bases. The germline V gene encodes CDR1 SGHNT and CDR2 YENEEA. The CDR3 is 17 amino acids. V gave up 5 bases and J gave up 3 bases; unmatched junction bases: 11. The CDR3 bases are TGTGCCAGCAGCGACCCCGGGAGGGGGGGAGACACCGGGGAGCTGTTTTTT. This gives the protein CASSDPGRGGDTGELFF.

The genes are TRBV7-8 and TRBJ2-3; 10 bases are a match to TRBD2. This CDR3 comprises 16 residues. Germline V gene sequence: CDR1 SGHVS, CDR2 FQNEAQ. V shed 0 bases and J 1 base; nucleotides not matched to a gene: 1. This CDR3 reads CASSLAGTSGTDTQYF. For the CDR3, the DNA is TGTGCCAGCAGCTTAGCCGGGACTAGCGGCACAGATACGCAGTATTTT.

The chain links TRBV10-3 to TRBJ2-3; 10 bases agree with TRBD2. This CDR3 has 15 amino acids. The junction had 5 bases not matched to a gene; V was cut back by 5 bases and J by 3 bases. The germline CDR1 and CDR2 sequences are ENHRY and SYGVKD. CDR3 nucleotide sequence: TGTGCCATCAGTCAACTAGCGGGGAAGACAGATACGCAGTATTTT. Its translation is CAISQLAGKTDTQYF.